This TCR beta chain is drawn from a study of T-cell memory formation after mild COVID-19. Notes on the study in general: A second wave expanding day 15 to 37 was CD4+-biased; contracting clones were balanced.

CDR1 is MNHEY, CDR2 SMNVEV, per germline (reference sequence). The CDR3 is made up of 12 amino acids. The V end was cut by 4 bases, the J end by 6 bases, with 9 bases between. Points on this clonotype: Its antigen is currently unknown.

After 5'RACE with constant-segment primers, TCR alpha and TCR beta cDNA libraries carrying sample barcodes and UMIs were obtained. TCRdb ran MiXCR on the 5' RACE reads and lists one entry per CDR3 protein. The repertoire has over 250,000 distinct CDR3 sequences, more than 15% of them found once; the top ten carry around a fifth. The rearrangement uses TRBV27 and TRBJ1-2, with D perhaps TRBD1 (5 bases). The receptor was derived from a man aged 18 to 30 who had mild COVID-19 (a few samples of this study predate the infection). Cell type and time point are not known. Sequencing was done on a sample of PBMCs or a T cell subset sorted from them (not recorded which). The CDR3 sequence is CASSSRGDGYTF. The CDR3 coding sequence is TGTGCCAGCAGTTCTAGGGGTGATGGCTACACCTTC.